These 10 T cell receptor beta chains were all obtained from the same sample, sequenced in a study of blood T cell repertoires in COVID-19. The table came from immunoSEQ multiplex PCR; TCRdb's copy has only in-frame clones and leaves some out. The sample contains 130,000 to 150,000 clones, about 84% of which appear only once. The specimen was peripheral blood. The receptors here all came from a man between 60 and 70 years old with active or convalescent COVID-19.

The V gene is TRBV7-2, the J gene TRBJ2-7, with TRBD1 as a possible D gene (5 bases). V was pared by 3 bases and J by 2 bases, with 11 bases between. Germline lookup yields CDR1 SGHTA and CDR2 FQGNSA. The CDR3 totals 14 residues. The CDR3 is CASSFRQTTYEQYF. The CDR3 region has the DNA TGTGCCAGCAGCTTCCGACAGACAACCTACGAGCAGTACTTC.

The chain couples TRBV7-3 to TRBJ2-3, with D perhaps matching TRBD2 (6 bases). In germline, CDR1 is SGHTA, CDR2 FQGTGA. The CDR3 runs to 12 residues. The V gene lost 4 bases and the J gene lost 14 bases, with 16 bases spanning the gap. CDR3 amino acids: CASSSTGTSTYF. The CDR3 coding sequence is TGTGCCAGCAGCTCGACCGGGACTTCTACGTATTTT.

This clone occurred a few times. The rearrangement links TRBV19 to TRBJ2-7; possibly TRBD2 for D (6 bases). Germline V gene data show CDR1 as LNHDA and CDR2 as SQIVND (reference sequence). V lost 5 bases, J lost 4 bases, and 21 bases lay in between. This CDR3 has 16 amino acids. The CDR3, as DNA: TGTGCCAGTAGTGGCCCCCGGACGGGAGTCTCATACGAGCAGTACTTC. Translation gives CASSGPRTGVSYEQYF.

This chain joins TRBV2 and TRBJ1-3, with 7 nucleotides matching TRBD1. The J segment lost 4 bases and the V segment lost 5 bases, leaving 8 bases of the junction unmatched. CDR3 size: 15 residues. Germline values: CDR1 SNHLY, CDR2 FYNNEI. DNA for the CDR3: TGTGCCAGCAGTCCGGAACAGGGGAGAGGAAACACCATATATTTT. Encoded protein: CASSPEQGRGNTIYF.

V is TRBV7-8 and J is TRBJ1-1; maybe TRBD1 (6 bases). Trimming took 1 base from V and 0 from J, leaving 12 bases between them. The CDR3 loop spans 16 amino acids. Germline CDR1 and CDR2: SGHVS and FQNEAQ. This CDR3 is CASSLVRGHMNTEAFF. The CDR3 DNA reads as TGTGCCAGCAGCTTAGTCAGGGGTCATATGAACACTGAAGCTTTCTTT.

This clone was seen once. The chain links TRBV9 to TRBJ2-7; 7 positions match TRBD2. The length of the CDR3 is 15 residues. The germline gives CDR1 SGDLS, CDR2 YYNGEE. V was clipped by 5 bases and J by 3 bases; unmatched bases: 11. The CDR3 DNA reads TGTGCCAGCAGTCCCCGTGGGCTAGCGGACTACGAGCAGTACTTC. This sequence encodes CASSPRGLADYEQYF.

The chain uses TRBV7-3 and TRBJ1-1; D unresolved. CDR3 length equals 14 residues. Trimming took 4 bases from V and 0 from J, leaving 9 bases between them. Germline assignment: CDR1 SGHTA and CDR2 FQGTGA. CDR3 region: CASSSLGMNTEAFF. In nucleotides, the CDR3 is TGTGCCAGCAGCTCCCTCGGGATGAACACTGAAGCTTTCTTT.

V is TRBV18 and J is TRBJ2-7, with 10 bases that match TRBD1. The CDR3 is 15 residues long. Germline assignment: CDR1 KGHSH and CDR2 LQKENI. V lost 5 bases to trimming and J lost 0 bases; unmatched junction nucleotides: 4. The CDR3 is CASSSTGGSSYEQYF. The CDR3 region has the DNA TGTGCCAGCTCATCGACAGGGGGCAGCTCCTACGAGCAGTACTTC.

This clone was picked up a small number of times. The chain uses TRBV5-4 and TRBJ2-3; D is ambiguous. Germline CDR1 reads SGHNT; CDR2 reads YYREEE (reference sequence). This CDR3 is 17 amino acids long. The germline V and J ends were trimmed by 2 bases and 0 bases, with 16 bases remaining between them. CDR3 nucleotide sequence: TGTGCCAGCAGCTTAAAACGCGGCCTAGTCAGCACAGATACGCAGTATTTT. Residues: CASSLKRGLVSTDTQYF.

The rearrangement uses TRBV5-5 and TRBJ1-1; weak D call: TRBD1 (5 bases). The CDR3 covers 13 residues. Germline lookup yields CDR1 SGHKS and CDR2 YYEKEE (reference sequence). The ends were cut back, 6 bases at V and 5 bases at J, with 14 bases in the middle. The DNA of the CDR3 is TGTGCCAGCATCCCGAGCAGGGATACTGAAGCTTTCTTT. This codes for CASIPSRDTEAFF.